This TCR beta chain derives from a study of identifying expanded T cells in peripheral blood. Regarding the study as a whole: Across healthy donors, higher total template counts meant significantly greater approximately two-week count variance. Technical replicates showed around 1.2 changed clones; two weeks approximately 15; four weeks 19.

Worth noting for this clone: Its specificity is unknown.

Collection occurred without any documented infections or immune events in donors. The method was immunoSEQ multiplex PCR; TCRdb's version includes in-frame clones alone and lacks a portion of them. This sample has approximately 100,000 clones; 80% to 90% occur once, and the top ten carry 16%. The sequencing sample was made of blood. The receptor was isolated from a person aged 18 to 75 in good health.

The CDR3 nucleotides are TGTGCCAGCAGTTTAGGGACAGGGCACACAGATACGCAGTATTTT. Translated: CASSLGTGHTDTQYF. V and J are TRBV28 and TRBJ2-3, with 9 bases lining up with TRBD1. Germline loops: CDR1 MDHEN, CDR2 SYDVKM. The V gene end was trimmed by 2 bases and the J gene end by 2 bases; junction bases not matched to a gene: 2. The CDR3 length is 15 residues.